The source of this T cell receptor beta chain is a study of T cell repertoires in cytomegalovirus infection. Study details: Public TCR beta signatures marked donors with CMV infection and the matching HLA.

TCRdb analysed the reads with MiXCR anew, one entry per CDR3 protein. There are approximately 990,000 distinct CDR3 sequences in the sample; about 33% occur only once, and around an eighth lies in the top ten. The CDR3 contains 16 residues. Per germline, CDR1 SGHVS and CDR2 FNYEAQ. V was pared by 5 bases and J by 2 bases, with 10 bases of the junction left unmatched. Concerning this clonotype: Its antigen is undetermined.

The genes are TRBV7-6 and TRBJ2-7; 9 bases map to TRBD1. The clonotype originates from a human donor in good health (CMV status not recorded). Some clones in this sample may be carry-over from other donors' samples. The sample consisted of cultured CD8+ T cells from PBMCs, taken from culture after CMV antigen stimulation. CDR3 loop: CASSPEAGQGPYEQYF. The CDR3 bases are TGTGCCAGCAGCCCTGAAGCGGGACAGGGTCCCTACGAGCAGTACTTC.